These T cell receptor beta chains were read from a single sample in a study of identical twins. A single record per CDR3 protein comes from TCRdb applying MiXCR to the 5' RACE reads. The sample contains about 470,000 distinct CDR3 sequences, approximately 24% of which appear only once. The sample was also linked to a second study, of T cells expressing NK-cell markers.

Material for sequencing was CD4+ T cells sorted from blood. The receptors derive from a woman younger than 35 in good health. Both conserved end residues are part of each CDR3. A D gene is named only where the DNA matches it firmly. Not every row has a clone size; where given, it reads once, few, many or a size class.

d_gene,abundance,v_gene,j_gene,CDR3nt,CDR3aa
-,-,TRBV24-1,TRBJ1-5,TGTGCCACCAGTGACCCAGGGTCCAATCAGCCCCAGCATTTT,CATSDPGSNQPQHF
-,-,TRBV20-1,TRBJ1-1,TGCAGTGTCCAGAAGACGAACACTGAAGCTTTCTTT,CSVQKTNTEAFF
-,few,TRBV9,TRBJ1-2,TGTGCCAGCAGCGCAGTGTTGGGTGGCTACACCTTC,CASSAVLGGYTF
TRBD1,few,TRBV10-3,TRBJ1-3,TGTGCCACCTCCGGGACAGGGTCAAGGAAAGGGACCATATATTTT,CATSGTGSRKGTIYF
-,few,TRBV2,TRBJ2-5,TGTGCCAGCAGTGAACCTAGCCGGAGGGAGACCCAGTACTTC,CASSEPSRRETQYF
-,-,TRBV6-2/TRBV6-3,TRBJ2-1,TGTGCCAGCAGTTCCCGCCGGGCCAATGAGCAGTTCTTC,CASSSRRANEQFF
TRBD1,few,TRBV5-1,TRBJ2-6,TGCGCCAGCAGCAGGGGCGCCGGGGGACAGGGCTCTGGGGCCAACGTCCTGACTTTC,CASSRGAGGQGSGANVLTF
-,many,TRBV9,TRBJ2-5,TGTGCCAGCAGCCAAAACTACCAGGAGACCCAGTACTTC,CASSQNYQETQYF
-,-,TRBV20-1,TRBJ2-7,TGCAGTGCTAGGCGGGGTGATGCAGCCTACGAGCAGTACTTC,CSARRGDAAYEQYF
TRBD1,-,TRBV7-2,TRBJ1-5,TGTGCCAGCAGCTTAACAGGGGTACTTAGTCAGCCCCAGCATTTT,CASSLTGVLSQPQHF
TRBD1,-,TRBV10-3,TRBJ1-5,TGTGCCATCAGGCAAACAGGGGTGGATCAGCCCCAGCATTTT,CAIRQTGVDQPQHF
-,-,TRBV12-3/TRBV12-4,TRBJ2-2,TGTGCCAGCAGTTTTTTAACCGCGACCGGGGAGCTGTTTTTT,CASSFLTATGELFF
-,few,TRBV6-6,TRBJ2-1,TGTGCCGTGGGCAGGGAGCAGTTCTTC,CAVGREQFF
-,many,TRBV12-3/TRBV12-4,TRBJ1-2,TGTGCCAGCAGCCCAGGACAGATCACTAACTATGGCTACACCTTC,CASSPGQITNYGYTF
TRBD1,few,TRBV12-3/TRBV12-4,TRBJ1-2,TGTGCCAGCAGTTGGCCAGGGACAGATCATGGCTACACCTTC,CASSWPGTDHGYTF
TRBD1,few,TRBV6-1,TRBJ1-1,TGTGCCAGCCACGGTCCGGGGACAGGGGGCGAAGCTTTCTTT,CASHGPGTGGEAFF
TRBD2,few,TRBV10-3,TRBJ2-7,TGTGCCATCAGTGGGACTAGCGGGAGGGGTAGCTCCTACGAGCAGTACTTC,CAISGTSGRGSSYEQYF
-,-,TRBV7-2,TRBJ1-1,TGTGCCAGCAGCTGGGCAGGGTCTACTGAAGCTTTCTTT,CASSWAGSTEAFF
-,-,TRBV30,TRBJ1-2,TGTGCCTGGACCCCCGGTGGGGGTGGCTACACCTTC,CAWTPGGGGYTF
-,few,TRBV12-5,TRBJ1-1,TGTGCTAGTGGTTTTGACACTGAAGCTTTCTTT,CASGFDTEAFF
TRBD1,-,TRBV15,TRBJ2-5,TGTGCCACCAGCAGAGGTTACAGGGGAGCAACCTATCAAGAGACCCAGTACTTC,CATSRGYRGATYQETQYF
TRBD2,-,TRBV7-9,TRBJ2-5,TGTGCCAGCAGCTTAGGGGCTAGCGGAATTCAAGAGACCCAGTACTTC,CASSLGASGIQETQYF
TRBD2,few,TRBV20-1,TRBJ2-1,TGCAGTGCTAGAGATGCTCACCTAGCGGGCTCCTACAATGAGCAGTTCTTC,CSARDAHLAGSYNEQFF
-,-,TRBV7-6,TRBJ2-7,TGTGCCAGCAGCATGAGACCCGGGAACTCCTACGAGCAGTACTTC,CASSMRPGNSYEQYF
-,-,TRBV5-1,TRBJ2-7,TGCGCCAGCAGCTTGAACCCCGCCTCGCCGGGACTTAACGAGCAGTACTTC,CASSLNPASPGLNEQYF
TRBD1,-,TRBV11-2,TRBJ2-7,TGTGCCAGCAGCTTAGAGGGACAGGGCTCCTACGAGCAGTACTTC,CASSLEGQGSYEQYF
TRBD2,few,TRBV27,TRBJ2-3,TGTGCCAGCAGTTTCTCCTGGCGGGAGCCCGGAGATACGCAGTATTTT,CASSFSWREPGDTQYF
-,-,TRBV6-5,TRBJ2-7,TGTGCCAGCAGTTATAGATCCGGACCGGGCTCCTACGAGCAGTACTTC,CASSYRSGPGSYEQYF
TRBD1,-,TRBV6-2/TRBV6-3,TRBJ2-2,TGTGCCAGCAGTTTCCGCGGCCAGGGGGCTAACGGGGAGCTGTTTTTT,CASSFRGQGANGELFF
-,few,TRBV7-8,TRBJ2-2,TGTGCCAGCAGTGACCGAACCGCCGGGGAGCTGTTTTTT,CASSDRTAGELFF
TRBD2,-,TRBV15,TRBJ2-1,TGTGCCACCAGCAGAGGCGGCCCCCGGGCTAGCGGGACCTCCTACAATGAGCAGTTCTTC,CATSRGGPRASGTSYNEQFF
TRBD2,-,TRBV7-7,TRBJ2-5,TGTGCTAGCAGCTTAAGCGGGGGGGTTCAAGAGACCCAGTACTTC,CASSLSGGVQETQYF
-,-,TRBV3-1,TRBJ1-4,TGTGCCAGCAGCCAAGACCCGGGTGGCGAAAAACTGTTTTTT,CASSQDPGGEKLFF
TRBD2,few,TRBV5-6,TRBJ2-5,TGTGCCAGCAGCCAGTGGACTAGCGAAGAGACCCAGTACTTC,CASSQWTSEETQYF
-,few,TRBV29-1,TRBJ2-7,TGCAGCGTTGGGGGGACATTGACCCCCTACGAGCAGTACTTC,CSVGGTLTPYEQYF
TRBD2,-,TRBV20-1,TRBJ2-3,TGCAGTGCTAGATGGGCGGGGGGTGGAGATACGCAGTATTTT,CSARWAGGGDTQYF
TRBD2,-,TRBV7-2,TRBJ2-7,TGTGCCAGCAGCTTCGTTAGCGGGGTCGCTGACCAGCAGTACTTC,CASSFVSGVADQQYF
-,few,TRBV11-2,TRBJ1-2,TGTGCCAGCAGCCCGACCTGGGACCCATCCTATGGCTACACCTTC,CASSPTWDPSYGYTF
-,-,TRBV5-1,TRBJ1-1,TGCGCCAGCAGCGGTTTGGCGGGGGCTAACACTGAAGCTTTCTTT,CASSGLAGANTEAFF
-,-,TRBV29-1,TRBJ1-1,TGCAGCGCCGGGGGCAGGGGATGGAGTGAAGCTTTCTTT,CSAGGRGWSEAFF
-,-,TRBV20-1,TRBJ2-5,TGCAGTGCTAGATCCGGTAATCAGGGGCATCAAGAGACCCAGTACTTC,CSARSGNQGHQETQYF
TRBD1,few,TRBV15,TRBJ2-7,TGTGCCACCAGCCTCGACAGGGGACGGTCCTACGAGCAGTACTTC,CATSLDRGRSYEQYF